The clone carrying this TCR beta chain was detected a few times. Germline V CDR1 and CDR2: MNHEY, SVGAGI. This CDR3 spans 14 amino acids. V was pared by 2 bases and J by 7 bases, with 3 bases of the junction left unmatched. The data were obtained in a study of blood T cell repertoires in COVID-19. Background on the study: Sources were T cells, B-cell-depleted T cells, or PBMCs; the material itself was cDNA or gDNA.

Data came from immunoSEQ multiplex PCR; TCRdb stores just in-frame clones and leaves some out. Of around 270,000 clones in the sample, 84% were seen once. The sequence was obtained from a woman in her thirties or forties who had recovered from COVID-19. Material for sequencing was peripheral blood. The rearrangement links TRBV6-5 to TRBJ1-5; 9 nucleotides line up with TRBD1. The CDR3 DNA follows: TGTGCCAGCAGTTACGAGGGACAGGGCCAGCCCCAGCATTTT. Protein sequence: CASSYEGQGQPQHF.